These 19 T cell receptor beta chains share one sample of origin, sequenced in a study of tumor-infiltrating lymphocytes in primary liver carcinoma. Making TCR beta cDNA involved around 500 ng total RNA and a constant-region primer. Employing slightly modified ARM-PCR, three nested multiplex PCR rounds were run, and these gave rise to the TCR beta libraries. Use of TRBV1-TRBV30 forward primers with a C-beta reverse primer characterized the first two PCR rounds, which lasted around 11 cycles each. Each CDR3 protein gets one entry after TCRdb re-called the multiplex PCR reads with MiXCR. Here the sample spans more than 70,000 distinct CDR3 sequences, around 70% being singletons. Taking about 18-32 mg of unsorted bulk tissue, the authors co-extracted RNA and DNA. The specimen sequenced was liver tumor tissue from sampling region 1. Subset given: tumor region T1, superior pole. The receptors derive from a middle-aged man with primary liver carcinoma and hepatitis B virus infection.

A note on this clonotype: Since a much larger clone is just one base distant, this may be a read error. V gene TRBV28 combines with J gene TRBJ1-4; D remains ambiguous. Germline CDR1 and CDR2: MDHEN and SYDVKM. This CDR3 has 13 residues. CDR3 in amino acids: CASSPATNEELFF. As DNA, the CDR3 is TGTGCCAGCAGCCCCGCAACTAATGAAGAACTGTTTTTT.

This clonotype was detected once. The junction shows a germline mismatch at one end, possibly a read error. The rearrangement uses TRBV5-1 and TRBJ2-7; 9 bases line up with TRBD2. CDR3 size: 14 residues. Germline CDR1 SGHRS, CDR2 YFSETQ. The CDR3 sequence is CASSLQPTSGEQYF. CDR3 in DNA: TGCGCCAGTAGCTTGCAACCTACTAGCGGGGAGCAGTACTTC. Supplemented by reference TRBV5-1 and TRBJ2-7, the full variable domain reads KAGVTQTPRYLIKTRGQQVTLSCSPISGHRSVSWYQQTPGQGLQFLFEYFSETQRNKGNFPGRFSGRQFSNSRSEMNVSTLELGDSALYLCASSLQPTSGEQYFGPGTRLTVT.

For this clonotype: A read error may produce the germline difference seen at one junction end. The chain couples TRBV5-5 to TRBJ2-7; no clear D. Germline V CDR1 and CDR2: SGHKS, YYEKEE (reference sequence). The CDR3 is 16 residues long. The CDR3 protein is CVSSLGWVAGTNEQYF. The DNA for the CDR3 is TGTGTCAGCAGCTTGGGGTGGGTAGCAGGAACCAACGAGCAGTACTTC.

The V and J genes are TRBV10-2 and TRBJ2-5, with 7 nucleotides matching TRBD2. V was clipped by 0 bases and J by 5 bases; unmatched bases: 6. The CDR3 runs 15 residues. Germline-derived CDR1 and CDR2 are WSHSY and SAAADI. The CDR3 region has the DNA TGCGCCAGCAGTGAGTCAGACATGGGAGGGGAGACCCAGTACTTC. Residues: CASSESDMGGETQYF.

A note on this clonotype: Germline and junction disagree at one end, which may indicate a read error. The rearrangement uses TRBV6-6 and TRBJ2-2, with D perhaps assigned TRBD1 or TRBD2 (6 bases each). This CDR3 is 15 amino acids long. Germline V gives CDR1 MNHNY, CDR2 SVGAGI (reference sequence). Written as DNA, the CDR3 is TGTGCCAGCAGTTCCCTGGGGCAGGGGACCGGGGGGCTGTTTTTT. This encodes CASSSLGQGTGGLFF.

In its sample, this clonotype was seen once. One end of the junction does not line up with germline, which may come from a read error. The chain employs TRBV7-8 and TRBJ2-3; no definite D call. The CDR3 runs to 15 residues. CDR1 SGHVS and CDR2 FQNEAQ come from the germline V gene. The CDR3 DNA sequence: TGTGTCAGCAGCCCCACAGTCCGAAGCACAGATACGCAGTATTTT. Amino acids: CVSSPTVRSTDTQYF.

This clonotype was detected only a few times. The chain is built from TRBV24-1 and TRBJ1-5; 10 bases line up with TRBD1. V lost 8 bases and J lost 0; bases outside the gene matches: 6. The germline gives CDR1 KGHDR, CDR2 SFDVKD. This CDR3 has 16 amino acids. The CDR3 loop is CATIGQGDDSNQPQHF. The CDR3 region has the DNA TGTGCCACCATCGGACAGGGGGACGATAGCAATCAGCCCCAGCATTTT.

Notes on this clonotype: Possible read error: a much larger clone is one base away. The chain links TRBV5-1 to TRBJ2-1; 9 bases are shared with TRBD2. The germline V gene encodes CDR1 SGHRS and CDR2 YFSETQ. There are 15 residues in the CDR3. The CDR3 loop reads CASSSAGGIYNEHFF. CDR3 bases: TGCGCCAGCAGCTCCGCGGGAGGGATATACAATGAGCATTTCTTC.

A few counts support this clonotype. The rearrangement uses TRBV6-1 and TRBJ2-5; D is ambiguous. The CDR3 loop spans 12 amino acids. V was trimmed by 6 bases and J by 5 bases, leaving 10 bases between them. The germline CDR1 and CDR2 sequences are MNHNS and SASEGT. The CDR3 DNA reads TGTGCCAGCAGATTGGTTGTGGAGACCCAGTACTTC. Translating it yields CASRLVVETQYF.

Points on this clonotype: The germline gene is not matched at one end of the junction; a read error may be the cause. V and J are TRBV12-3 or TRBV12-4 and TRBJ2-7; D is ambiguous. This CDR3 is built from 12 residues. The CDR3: CASNFGSYVQYF. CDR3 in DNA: TGTGCCAGCAATTTCGGATCCTACGTGCAGTACTTC.

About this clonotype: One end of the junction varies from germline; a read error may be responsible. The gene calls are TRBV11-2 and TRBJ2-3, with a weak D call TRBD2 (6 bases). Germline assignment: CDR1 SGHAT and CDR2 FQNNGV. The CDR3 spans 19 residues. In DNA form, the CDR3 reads TGTGCCGGCAGGACTCCTCGAGACGGGAGACCTACTAGCACAGATACGCAGTATTTT. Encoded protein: CAGRTPRDGRPTSTDTQYF.

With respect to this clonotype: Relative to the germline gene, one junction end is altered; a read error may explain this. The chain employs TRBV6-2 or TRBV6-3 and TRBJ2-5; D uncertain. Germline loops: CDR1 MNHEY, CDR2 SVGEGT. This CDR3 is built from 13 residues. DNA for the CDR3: TGTGCCAACAGTTACGGGCGTAAAGAGATCCAGTACTTC. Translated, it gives CANSYGRKEIQYF.

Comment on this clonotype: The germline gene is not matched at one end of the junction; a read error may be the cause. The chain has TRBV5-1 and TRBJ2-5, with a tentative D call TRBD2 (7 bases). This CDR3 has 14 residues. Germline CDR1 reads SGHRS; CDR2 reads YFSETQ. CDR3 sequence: CTSSIGGGGETQYF. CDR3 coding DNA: TGCACCAGCAGCATCGGAGGGGGGGGAGAGACCCAGTACTTC.

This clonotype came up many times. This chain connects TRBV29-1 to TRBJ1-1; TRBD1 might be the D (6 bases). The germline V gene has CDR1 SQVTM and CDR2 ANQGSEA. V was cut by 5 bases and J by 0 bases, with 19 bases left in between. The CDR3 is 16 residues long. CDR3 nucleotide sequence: TGCAGCGTTAGTGGGGCCAGGGACATTATGAACACTGAAGCTTTCTTT. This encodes CSVSGARDIMNTEAFF.

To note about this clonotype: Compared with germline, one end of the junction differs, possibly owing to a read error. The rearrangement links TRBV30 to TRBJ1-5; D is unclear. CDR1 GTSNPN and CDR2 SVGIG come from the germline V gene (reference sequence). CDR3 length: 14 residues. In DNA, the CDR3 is TGTGCCTGGAATGTATTGGGTTTGAATCAGCCCCAACATTTT. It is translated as CAWNVLGLNQPQHF. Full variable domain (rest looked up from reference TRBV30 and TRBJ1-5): SQTIHQWPATLVQPVGSPLSLECTVEGTSNPNLYWYRQAAGRGLQLLFYSVGIGQISSEVPQNLSASRPQDRQFILSSKKLLLSDSGFYLCAWNVLGLNQPQHFGDGTRLSIL.

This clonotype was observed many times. CDR3 in DNA: TGTGCCAGCAGTTGGTCAGGGGCCGGGCAACCCCAGCATTTT. This sequence encodes CASSWSGAGQPQHF. The chain combines TRBV12-3 or TRBV12-4 with TRBJ1-5, with D possibly matching TRBD1 (6 bases). There are 14 residues in the CDR3. V was pared by 4 bases and J by 10 bases, with 17 bases between.

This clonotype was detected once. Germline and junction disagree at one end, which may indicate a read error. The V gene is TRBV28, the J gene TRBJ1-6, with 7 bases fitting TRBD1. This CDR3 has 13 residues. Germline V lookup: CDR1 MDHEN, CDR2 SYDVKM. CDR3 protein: CACSFRGGSPLHF. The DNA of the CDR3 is TGTGCCTGCAGTTTCAGGGGGGGATCACCCCTCCACTTT.

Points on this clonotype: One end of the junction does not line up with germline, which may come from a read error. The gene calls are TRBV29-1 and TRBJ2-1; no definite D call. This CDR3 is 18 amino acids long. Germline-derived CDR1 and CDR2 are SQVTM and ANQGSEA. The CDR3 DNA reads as TGCAGTGTTGAAGATATCTCGGTGGCTCTCCTACCCTACAATGAGCAGTTCTTC. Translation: CSVEDISVALLPYNEQFF.

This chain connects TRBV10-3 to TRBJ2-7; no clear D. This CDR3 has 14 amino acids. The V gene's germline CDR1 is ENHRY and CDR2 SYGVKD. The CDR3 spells CNISESVASYEQYF. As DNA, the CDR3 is TGTAACATCAGTGAGTCCGTAGCCTCCTACGAGCAGTACTTC.